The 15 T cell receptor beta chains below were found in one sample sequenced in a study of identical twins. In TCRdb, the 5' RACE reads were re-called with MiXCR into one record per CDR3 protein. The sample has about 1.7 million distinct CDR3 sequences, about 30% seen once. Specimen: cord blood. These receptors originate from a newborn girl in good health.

The chain's CDR3 is CASSSVGWGNTEAFF. In nucleotides, the CDR3 is TGCGCCAGCAGCTCTGTGGGGTGGGGTAACACTGAAGCTTTCTTT. V gene TRBV5-1 combines with J gene TRBJ1-1, with D unclear. Per germline, CDR1 SGHRS and CDR2 YFSETQ. V shed 3 bases and J shed 2 bases, with 14 bases lying between them. This CDR3 has 15 residues.

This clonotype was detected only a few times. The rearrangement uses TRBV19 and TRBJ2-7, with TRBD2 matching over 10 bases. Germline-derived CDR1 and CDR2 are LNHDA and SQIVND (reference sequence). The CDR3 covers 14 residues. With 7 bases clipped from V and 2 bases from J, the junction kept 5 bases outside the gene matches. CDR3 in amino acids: CASKRTSGAYEQYF. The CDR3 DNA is TGTGCCAGTAAAAGGACTAGCGGAGCCTACGAGCAGTACTTC.

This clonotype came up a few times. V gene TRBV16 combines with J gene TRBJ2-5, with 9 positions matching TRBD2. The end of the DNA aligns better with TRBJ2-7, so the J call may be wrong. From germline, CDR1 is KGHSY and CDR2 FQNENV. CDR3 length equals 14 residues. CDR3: CASSQSSGSHEQYF. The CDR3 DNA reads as TGTGCCAGCAGCCAATCTAGCGGGAGCCACGAGCAGTACTTC.

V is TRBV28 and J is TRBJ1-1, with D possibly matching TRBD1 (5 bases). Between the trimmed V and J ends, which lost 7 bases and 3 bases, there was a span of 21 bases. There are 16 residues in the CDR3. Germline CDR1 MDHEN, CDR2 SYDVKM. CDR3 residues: CASNPQGEGRDTEAFF. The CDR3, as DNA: TGTGCCAGCAACCCCCAGGGTGAGGGTAGAGACACTGAAGCTTTCTTT.

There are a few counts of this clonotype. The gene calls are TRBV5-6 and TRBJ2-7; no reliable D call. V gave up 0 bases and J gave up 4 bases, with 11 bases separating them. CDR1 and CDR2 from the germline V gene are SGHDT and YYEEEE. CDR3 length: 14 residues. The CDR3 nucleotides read TGTGCCAGCAGCTTGGGGCGGACCTATTACGAGCAGTACTTC. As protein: CASSLGRTYYEQYF.

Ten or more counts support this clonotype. CDR3: CSVGTPYQGGRSGDGYTF. The CDR3 DNA follows: TGCAGCGTTGGGACCCCCTATCAGGGGGGCCGAAGTGGGGATGGCTACACCTTC. The genes are TRBV29-1 and TRBJ1-2; 7 bases are shared with TRBD1. The CDR3 sequence is 18 residues long. The J segment lost 6 bases and the V segment lost 4 bases, leaving 23 bases of the junction unmatched. From germline, CDR1 is SQVTM and CDR2 ANQGSEA.

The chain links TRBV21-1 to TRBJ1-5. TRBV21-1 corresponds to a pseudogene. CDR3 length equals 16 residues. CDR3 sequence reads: CASSKGPGDSNQPQHF. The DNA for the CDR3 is TGTGCCAGCAGCAAAGGGCCTGGAGATAGCAATCAGCCCCAGCATTTT.

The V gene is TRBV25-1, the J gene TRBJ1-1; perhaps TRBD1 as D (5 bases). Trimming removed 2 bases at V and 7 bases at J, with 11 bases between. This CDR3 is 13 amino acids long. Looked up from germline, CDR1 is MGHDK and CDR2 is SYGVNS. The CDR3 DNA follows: TGTGCCAGCAGTGAAGCAGGGTGGGTTGAAGCTTTCTTT. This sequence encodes CASSEAGWVEAFF.

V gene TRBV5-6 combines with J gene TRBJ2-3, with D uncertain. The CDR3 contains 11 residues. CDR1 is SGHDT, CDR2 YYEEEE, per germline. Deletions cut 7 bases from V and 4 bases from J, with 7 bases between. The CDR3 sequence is CASCGSDTQYF. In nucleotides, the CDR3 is TGTGCCAGCTGTGGTTCAGATACGCAGTATTTT.

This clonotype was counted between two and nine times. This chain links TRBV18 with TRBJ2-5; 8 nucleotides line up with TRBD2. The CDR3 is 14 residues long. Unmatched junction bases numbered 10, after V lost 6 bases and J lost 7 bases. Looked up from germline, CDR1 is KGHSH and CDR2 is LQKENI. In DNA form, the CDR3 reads TGTGCCAGCTCCCCCGGTAGCGGGGTCTCGACCCAGTACTTC. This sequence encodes CASSPGSGVSTQYF.

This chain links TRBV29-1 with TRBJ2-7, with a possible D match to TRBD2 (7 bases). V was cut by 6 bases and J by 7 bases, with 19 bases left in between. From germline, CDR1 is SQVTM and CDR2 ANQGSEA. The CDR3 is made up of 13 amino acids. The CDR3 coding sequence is TGCAGCGTCCCGTTGGCGGGGGCCAATGAGCAGTACTTC. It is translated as CSVPLAGANEQYF.

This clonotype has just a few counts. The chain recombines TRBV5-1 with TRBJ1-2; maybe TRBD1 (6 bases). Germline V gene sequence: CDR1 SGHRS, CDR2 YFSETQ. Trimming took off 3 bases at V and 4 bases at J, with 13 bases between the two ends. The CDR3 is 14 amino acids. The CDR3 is CASSSWGTSYGYTF. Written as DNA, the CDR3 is TGCGCCAGCAGCTCCTGGGGGACATCCTATGGCTACACCTTC.

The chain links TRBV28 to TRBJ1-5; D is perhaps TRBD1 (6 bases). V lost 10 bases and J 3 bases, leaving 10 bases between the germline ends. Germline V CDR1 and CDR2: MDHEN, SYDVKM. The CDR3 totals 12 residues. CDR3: CATRGTNQPQHF. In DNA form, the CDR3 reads TGTGCCACCAGGGGCACCAATCAGCCCCAGCATTTT.

The CDR3 DNA reads as TGCGCCAGCAGCTTGGGTGCTAGCCCTTGGGGTACGCAGTATTTT. As protein: CASSLGASPWGTQYF. V gene TRBV5-1 combines with J gene TRBJ2-3, with D possibly TRBD2 on 5 matching bases. Germline values: CDR1 SGHRS, CDR2 YFSETQ. Trimming pared 0 bases from V and 8 bases from J, leaving 16 bases between. The CDR3 loop spans 15 amino acids.

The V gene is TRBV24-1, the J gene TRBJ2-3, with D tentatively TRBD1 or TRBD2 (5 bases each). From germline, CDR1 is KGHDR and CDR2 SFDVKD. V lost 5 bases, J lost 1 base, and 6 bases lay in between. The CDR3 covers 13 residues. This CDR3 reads CATSGDRTDTQYF. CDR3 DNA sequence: TGTGCCACCAGTGGGGACCGCACAGATACGCAGTATTTT.